One sample yielded the 18 T cell receptor beta chains listed below, sequenced in a study of blood T cells in healthy people across ages. The use of a sample-barcoded 5' primer and a J-beta primer mix characterized a second PCR of roughly 7 to 12 cycles. TCRdb itself ran the 5' RACE reads through MiXCR, one entry per CDR3 protein. The sample lists some 940,000 distinct CDR3 sequences; almost 30% were seen once. These data are also associated with another study on T cells of mothers and their children.

Sequencing was carried out using blood. Source of these receptors: a woman between 35 and 50 years old in good health.

This clonotype was picked up a small number of times. V is TRBV28 and J is TRBJ1-2; D remains ambiguous. CDR3 size: 14 residues. Trimming removed 6 bases at V and 1 base at J, with 12 bases between. The V gene's germline CDR1 is MDHEN and CDR2 SYDVKM. CDR3 residues: CASRFGRNNYGYTF. Written as DNA, the CDR3 is TGTGCCAGCAGGTTTGGCAGGAATAACTATGGCTACACCTTC.

This clonotype has just a few counts. This chain links TRBV7-9 with TRBJ2-5; 10 bases are shared with TRBD1. V trimming: 5 bases; J trimming: 4 bases; junction bases outside the gene matches: 7. This CDR3 region has 15 residues. Germline CDR1 and CDR2: SEHNR and FQNEAQ (reference sequence). This CDR3 reads CASSPDRGVRETQYF. The CDR3 DNA sequence: TGTGCCAGCAGCCCGGACAGGGGGGTACGAGAGACCCAGTACTTC.

The chain couples TRBV20-1 to TRBJ2-3; D possibly corresponds to TRBD1 (6 bases). Trimming took off 0 bases at V and 1 base at J, with 11 bases between the two ends. The CDR3 is 15 residues long. In germline, CDR1 is DFQATT, CDR2 SNEGSKA (reference sequence). The CDR3 region is CSARDFTGRTDTQYF. CDR3 DNA: TGCAGTGCTAGAGATTTTACAGGGCGCACAGATACGCAGTATTTT.

In this sample, this clonotype turned up many times. The V call is TRBV28, the J call TRBJ2-3, with 7 bases fitting TRBD1. V shed 4 bases, J shed 2 bases, and the junction held 3 bases outside the gene matches. Germline CDR1 MDHEN, CDR2 SYDVKM. The CDR3 has 14 amino acids. CDR3 sequence: CASSSTGITDTQYF. For the CDR3, the DNA is TGTGCCAGCAGTTCGACAGGGATCACAGATACGCAGTATTTT.

V gene TRBV18 combines with J gene TRBJ2-7; perhaps TRBD2 as D (5 bases). Trimming took off 3 bases at V and 6 bases at J, with 15 bases between the two ends. Looked up from germline, CDR1 is KGHSH and CDR2 is LQKENI. The CDR3 spans 14 residues. CDR3 in amino acids: CASSPRTGEVEQYV. DNA for the CDR3: TGTGCCAGCTCACCGCGGACTGGAGAGGTCGAGCAGTACGTC.

V is TRBV18 and J is TRBJ1-3; D is unresolved. Trimming left V 2 bases short and J 0 bases short, with 14 bases between. The CDR3 is 17 amino acids. Germline loops: CDR1 KGHSH, CDR2 LQKENI. CDR3 coding DNA: TGTGCCAGCTCACCAAGGCTCACTACCCCCTCTGGAAACACCATATATTTT. Amino acid sequence: CASSPRLTTPSGNTIYF.

This chain connects TRBV30 to TRBJ1-5; TRBD1 matches at 7 bases. The germline V gene encodes CDR1 GTSNPN and CDR2 SVGIG (reference sequence). The J segment lost 1 base and the V segment lost 2 bases, leaving 5 bases of the junction unmatched. The CDR3 loop spans 15 amino acids. This CDR3 reads CAWSLGQISNQPQHF. The CDR3 DNA reads as TGTGCCTGGAGTTTGGGACAGATAAGCAATCAGCCCCAGCATTTT.

This clonotype has a count of ten or more. An end of the junction does not agree with germline; a read error may underlie this. The chain joins TRBV5-1 to TRBJ2-5; 8 nucleotides agree with TRBD1. The CDR3 runs 15 residues. Germline V gives CDR1 SGHRS, CDR2 YFSETQ. In DNA, the CDR3 is TGTGCCAGCAGTTGGGGGACAGGAGGAAGAGAGACCCAGTACTTC. This translates into CASSWGTGGRETQYF.

Ten or more counts support this clonotype. The chain couples TRBV6-1 to TRBJ2-7; D is possibly TRBD1 (6 bases). Germline V lookup: CDR1 MNHNS, CDR2 SASEGT. The CDR3 has 15 residues. The V end was cut by 5 bases, the J end by 4 bases, with 18 bases between. This chain's CDR3 is CASSPTGTPNYEQYF. CDR3 nucleotides: TGTGCCAGCAGTCCAACCGGGACACCTAATTACGAGCAGTACTTC.

This clonotype was counted a few times. CDR3 sequence: CASSSDGIPYNEQFF. For the CDR3, the DNA is TGCGCCAGCAGCTCGGACGGGATCCCCTACAATGAGCAGTTCTTC. V gene TRBV5-1 combines with J gene TRBJ2-1, with D maybe TRBD2 (5 bases). CDR1 is SGHRS and CDR2 is YFSETQ in the germline V gene. CDR3 size: 15 residues. Trimming took 3 bases from V and 2 from J, leaving 12 bases between them.

This clonotype occurred a few times. V gene TRBV24-1 combines with J gene TRBJ2-3, with D perhaps assigned TRBD1 or TRBD2 (5 bases each). The CDR3 is made up of 15 amino acids. V lost 5 bases and J lost 7, with 18 bases in between. The germline CDR1 and CDR2 sequences are KGHDR and SFDVKD. CDR3 nucleotides: TGTGCCACCAGTGTTGGGACCGCCCGGGGAAATACGCAGTATTTT. Translated: CATSVGTARGNTQYF.

The chain carries TRBV27 and TRBJ1-2, with TRBD1 matching 7 bases. Unmatched junction bases numbered 13, after V lost 5 bases and J lost 4 bases. There are 16 residues in the CDR3. In germline, CDR1 is MNHEY, CDR2 SMNVEV (reference sequence). The CDR3 loop reads CASSHRPPTGIYGYTF. In nucleotides, the CDR3 is TGTGCCAGCAGTCACCGCCCGCCGACAGGGATCTATGGCTACACCTTC.

In this sample, this clonotype turned up a few times. The gene calls are TRBV20-1 and TRBJ2-7; 12 nucleotides line up with TRBD2. CDR3 length: 17 amino acids. Germline CDR1 and CDR2: DFQATT and SNEGSKA (reference sequence). CDR3 region: CSASGSSGGAGPFEQYF. The CDR3 coding sequence is TGCAGCGCAAGCGGGTCTAGCGGGGGGGCCGGGCCATTCGAGCAGTACTTC.

This clonotype came up many times. The V call is TRBV7-9, the J call TRBJ1-5; TRBD1 aligns across 7 bases. Trimming at V came to 5 bases and at J to 2 bases, leaving 6 bases not matched to a gene. The CDR3 totals 15 residues. Per the germline V gene, CDR1 is SEHNR and CDR2 is FQNEAQ (reference sequence). The CDR3 nucleotides read TGTGCCAGCAGCCTAGGGGGCCGGGGCAATCAGCCCCAGCATTTT. Protein: CASSLGGRGNQPQHF.

The rearrangement links TRBV11-2 to TRBJ2-1; 8 nucleotides agree with TRBD2. CDR3 length equals 14 residues. Trimming took 4 bases from V and 9 from J; bases not matched to a gene: 8. Looked up from germline, CDR1 is SGHAT and CDR2 is FQNNGV. The CDR3 protein is CASSSRGEGSEQFF. In DNA, the CDR3 is TGTGCCAGCAGCTCGCGGGGGGAAGGCAGTGAGCAGTTCTTC.

This clonotype was detected ten times or more. The chain has TRBV14 and TRBJ2-7, with no clear D. From germline, CDR1 is SGHDN and CDR2 FVKESK. This CDR3 has 14 amino acids. Trimming cost V 0 bases and J 2 bases, with 8 bases left between them. The CDR3 nucleotides read TGTGCCAGCAGCCAAGATGCCTTTCCCTACGAGCAGTACTTC. Translation: CASSQDAFPYEQYF. Filled out from reference TRBV14 and TRBJ2-7, the complete variable domain reads EAGVTQFPSHSVIEKGQTVTLRCDPISGHDNLYWYRRVMGKEIKFLLHFVKESKQDESGMPNNRFLAERTGGTYSTLKVQPAELEDSGVYFCASSQDAFPYEQYFGPGTRLTVT.

V gene TRBV10-1 combines with J gene TRBJ2-3; D remains unclear. CDR3 length: 12 amino acids. Germline V gene sequence: CDR1 WNHNN, CDR2 SYGVQD (reference sequence). V gave up 0 bases and J gave up 6 bases, with 4 bases separating them. CDR3 loop: CASSESMDTQYF. The CDR3 DNA follows: TGCGCCAGCAGTGAGTCGATGGATACGCAGTATTTT.

This clonotype turned up a few times. The V and J genes are TRBV7-2 and TRBJ2-3, with D perhaps TRBD1 (6 bases). The germline V gene has CDR1 SGHTA and CDR2 FQGNSA. The CDR3 length is 14 residues. V was cut by 3 bases and J by 6 bases, with 13 bases left in between. Here the CDR3 DNA reads TGTGCCAGCAGCTTGGGGCAAAGGGGGGATACGCAGTATTTT. Its translation: CASSLGQRGDTQYF.